The 21 T cell receptor beta chains presented below share a single source sample, sequenced in a study of shared T cell receptors in the human thymus. Libraries were prepared by immunoSEQ multiplex PCR; TCRdb keeps only in-frame clonotypes and omits some of them. The table shows some 640,000 clones, with over 75% occurring only once. In addition, the sample was reused for a study of human thymus T cells.

The sample consisted of thymocytes. These receptors were taken from a boy under two years old with a congenital heart defect.

The rearrangement uses TRBV11-1 and TRBJ1-2; possibly TRBD1 for D (6 bases). This CDR3 spans 15 amino acids. Per the germline V gene, CDR1 is SGHAT and CDR2 is FQDESV (reference sequence). Trimming pared 5 bases from V and 3 bases from J, leaving 16 bases between. The DNA of the CDR3 is TGTGCCAGCAGCCCCCGGCGGCAGGGGTACTATGGCTACACCTTC. Translated, it gives CASSPRRQGYYGYTF.

The rearrangement joins TRBV30 to TRBJ2-5, with a possible D match to TRBD1 (6 bases). CDR1 GTSNPN and CDR2 SVGIG come from the germline V gene (reference sequence). This CDR3 contains 13 residues. Trimming removed 3 bases from V and 5 bases from J, with 13 bases in between. CDR3 amino acids: CAWRLLGAETQYF. The DNA for the CDR3 is TGTGCCTGGAGACTGCTGGGGGCGGAGACCCAGTACTTC.

A word on this clone: Other nucleotide sequences in the sample specify the same CDR3. The genes are TRBV28 and TRBJ1-2; 7 bases agree with TRBD1. This CDR3 has 13 residues. CDR1 and CDR2 from the germline V gene are MDHEN and SYDVKM. After removal of 5 bases from V and 4 bases from J, the junction contained 4 bases not matched to a gene. The CDR3 sequence is CASSPQGTYGYTF. In nucleotides, the CDR3 is TGTGCCAGCAGTCCACAGGGGACCTATGGCTACACCTTC.

The count of this clone is one. This chain joins TRBV25-1 and TRBJ2-1, with D possibly matching TRBD2 (5 bases). The germline V gene encodes CDR1 MGHDK and CDR2 SYGVNS. There are 13 residues in the CDR3. V lost 3 bases, J lost 10 bases, and 13 bases lay in between. The CDR3 sequence: CASSDPRVGEQFF. CDR3 sequence (DNA): TGTGCCAGCAGTGACCCGAGGGTCGGCGAGCAGTTCTTC.

The chain is built from TRBV28 and TRBJ2-7; 13 bases are shared with TRBD2. V dropped 5 bases and J dropped 1; count of bases not matched to a gene: 11. The germline CDR1 and CDR2 sequences are MDHEN and SYDVKM. This CDR3 has 18 amino acids. CDR3 loop: CASSIRTSGSDLSYEQYF. The CDR3 bases are TGTGCCAGCAGTATTCGGACTAGCGGGAGTGACCTATCCTACGAGCAGTACTTC.

This rearrangement joins TRBV7-3 to TRBJ2-5; 7 bases are shared with TRBD1. The CDR3 totals 12 residues. J was trimmed by 5 bases and V by 4 bases; bases with no gene match: 1. Per the germline V gene, CDR1 is SGHTA and CDR2 is FQGTGA. The CDR3 loop reads CASSSGGETQYF. CDR3 in DNA: TGTGCCAGCAGCTCAGGGGGTGAGACCCAGTACTTC.

The chain recombines TRBV5-6 with TRBJ2-7, with D maybe TRBD1 (6 bases). Germline CDR1 SGHDT, CDR2 YYEEEE. This CDR3 has 15 amino acids. Trimming pared 0 bases from V and 2 bases from J, leaving 12 bases between. For the CDR3, the DNA is TGTGCCAGCAGCTTGGTAGGGGGTTCTGCCTACGAGCAGTACTTC. This encodes CASSLVGGSAYEQYF.

This clone was detected once. The V gene is TRBV7-2, the J gene TRBJ2-4; D may be TRBD1 (5 bases). The CDR3 runs to 16 residues. V gave up 5 bases and J gave up 0 bases, with 14 bases separating them. Germline CDR1 reads SGHTA; CDR2 reads FQGNSA. The CDR3 DNA reads as TGTGCCAGCAGCATCAAGGGGCAGCTAGCCAAAAACATTCAGTACTTC. This sequence encodes CASSIKGQLAKNIQYF.

The chain joins TRBV9 to TRBJ2-2; 8 nucleotides align to TRBD2. The CDR3 length is 17 residues. The ends lost 3 bases at V and 6 bases at J; junction bases unmatched: 13. The germline CDR1 and CDR2 sequences are SGDLS and YYNGEE. This CDR3 reads CASSDPIAGRMAGELFF. In DNA form, the CDR3 reads TGTGCCAGCAGCGATCCTATAGCGGGGAGGATGGCCGGGGAGCTGTTTTTT.

The chain uses TRBV6-5 and TRBJ2-3; perhaps TRBD1 as D (5 bases). With 2 bases removed from V and 2 bases from J, the gap between germline ends came to 8 bases. Germline V lookup: CDR1 MNHEY, CDR2 SVGAGI. The CDR3 sequence is 14 residues long. CDR3 in amino acids: CASSYRQNTDTQYF. CDR3 in DNA: TGTGCCAGCAGTTACCGACAGAACACAGATACGCAGTATTTT.

This sequence joins TRBV6-5 and TRBJ1-5; 7 bases align to TRBD1. The trim removed 8 bases at V and 0 bases at J, leaving 1 base unmatched. CDR1 is MNHEY and CDR2 is SVGAGI in the germline V gene. CDR3 length: 13 amino acids. The CDR3 DNA reads TGTGCCAGCGGGACAGCTAGCAATCAGCCCCAGCATTTT. Translated: CASGTASNQPQHF.

The J gene is TRBJ1-1, the V gene TRBV28; possibly TRBD1 for D (5 bases). The CDR3 contains 14 residues. The V gene lost 6 bases and the J gene lost 4 bases, with 15 bases spanning the gap. In germline, CDR1 is MDHEN, CDR2 SYDVKM. CDR3 residues: CASRWPGMSTEAFF. CDR3 nucleotide sequence: TGTGCCAGCAGGTGGCCAGGGATGAGCACTGAAGCTTTCTTT.

V is TRBV28 and J is TRBJ1-4, with D perhaps matching TRBD1 (6 bases). Germline V gene sequence: CDR1 MDHEN, CDR2 SYDVKM. This CDR3 is built from 16 residues. Trimming removed 3 bases from V and 0 bases from J, with 11 bases in between. CDR3 residues: CASSLEGGPTNEKLFF. CDR3 bases: TGTGCCAGCAGTTTGGAAGGGGGACCAACTAATGAAAAACTGTTTTTT.

The rearrangement uses TRBV5-6 and TRBJ1-2, with D unresolved. The CDR3 runs to 17 residues. The germline V gene encodes CDR1 SGHDT and CDR2 YYEEEE. Trimming cost V 4 bases and J 6 bases, with 25 bases left between them. CDR3 residues: CASSESPTVTGSHGYTF. CDR3 sequence (DNA): TGTGCCAGCAGCGAATCTCCAACCGTCACGGGTTCACATGGCTACACCTTC.

This rearrangement joins TRBV11-2 to TRBJ2-7; TRBD2 agrees at 7 bases. This CDR3 has 15 amino acids. Trimming took 2 bases from V and 5 from J; bases not matched to a gene: 9. CDR1 and CDR2 from the germline V gene are SGHAT and FQNNGV. This CDR3 reads CASSLTRTSFHEQYF. DNA for the CDR3: TGTGCCAGCAGCTTAACCCGGACTAGTTTCCACGAGCAGTACTTC.

This chain connects TRBV7-9 to TRBJ2-7; weak D call: TRBD1 (6 bases). Germline CDR1 SEHNR, CDR2 FQNEAQ (reference sequence). Trimming cost V 2 bases and J 2 bases, with 16 bases left between them. The CDR3 is 16 amino acids. Written as DNA, the CDR3 is TGTGCCAGCAGCTTACGTGTTGGGGGCAAAACCTACGAGCAGTACTTC. Protein: CASSLRVGGKTYEQYF.

The chain combines TRBV11-2 with TRBJ2-7; D may be TRBD1 (5 bases). CDR3 length: 15 amino acids. Trimming shortened V by 0 bases and J by 3 bases, and 12 bases separated the two germline ends. The germline V gene encodes CDR1 SGHAT and CDR2 FQNNGV. The CDR3 nucleotides are TGTGCCAGCAGCTTAGATTGCAGGGCCGACTACGAGCAGTACTTC. Its translation is CASSLDCRADYEQYF. The variable domain in full, with the rest retrieved from reference TRBV11-2 and TRBJ2-7, is EAGVAQSPRYKIIEKRQSVAFWCNPISGHATLYWYQQILGQGPKLLIQFQNNGVVDDSQLPKDRFSAERLKGVDSTLKIQPAKLEDSAVYLCASSLDCRADYEQYFGPGTRLTVT.

The rearrangement joins TRBV7-9 to TRBJ2-1, with 8 bases identical to TRBD2. V gave up 5 bases and J gave up 7 bases; unmatched junction bases: 7. Germline V gene data show CDR1 as SEHNR and CDR2 as FQNEAQ (reference sequence). This CDR3 comprises 14 residues. CDR3 in amino acids: CASSLRGGSNEQFF. The CDR3 region has the DNA TGTGCCAGCAGCCTCCGGGGGGGGTCGAATGAGCAGTTCTTC. Using reference TRBV7-9 and TRBJ2-1 for the parts outside the CDR3, the full variable domain is DTGVSQNPRHKITKRGQNVTFRCDPISEHNRLYWYRQTLGQGPEFLTYFQNEAQLEKSRLLSDRFSAERPKGSFSTLEIQRTEQGDSAMYLCASSLRGGSNEQFFGPGTRLTVL.

The chain has TRBV29-1 and TRBJ2-1, with TRBD2 matching over 12 bases. CDR1 is SQVTM, CDR2 ANQGSEA, per germline. The CDR3 spans 16 residues. Losses at the gene ends were 3 bases for V and 8 bases for J; bases not matched to a gene: 11. CDR3 residues: CSVERGLAGRGDEQFF. The CDR3, as DNA: TGCAGCGTTGAGCGTGGACTAGCGGGGAGGGGGGATGAGCAGTTCTTC.

V gene TRBV4-3 combines with J gene TRBJ2-6, with 7 nucleotides matching TRBD1. The CDR3 spans 19 residues. Germline CDR1 reads LGHNA; CDR2 reads YSLEER. J was trimmed by 0 bases and V by 0 bases; bases with no gene match: 8. This CDR3 is CASSQDLDRSSSGANVLTF. The CDR3 bases are TGCGCCAGCAGCCAAGATCTGGACAGGTCCAGCTCTGGGGCCAACGTCCTGACTTTC.

The chain couples TRBV30 to TRBJ1-5; a possible D gene is TRBD1 (6 bases). CDR3 size: 13 residues. Germline CDR1 is GTSNPN and CDR2 is SVGIG (reference sequence). V was cut by 0 bases and J by 4 bases, with 7 bases left in between. CDR3 bases: TGTGCCTGGAGTGTGGGGGCGAATCAGCCCCAGCATTTT. Amino acid sequence: CAWSVGANQPQHF.